This T cell receptor beta chain was recovered during a study of multiple sclerosis patients with progressive multifocal leukoencephalopathy. Time point specified: before natalizumab initiation. Prior interferon beta treatment was universal, and the PML patients were all female. Some clones are missing from TCRdb's copy, which holds only in-frame ones; the method was immunoSEQ multiplex PCR. The sample has 25,000 to 35,000 clones; 90% to 95% are singletons. Whole-study findings and limits: In most PML patients, TRB repertoires appeared less diverse by entropy.

A note on this clone: Its antigen is not identified.

Per germline, CDR1 SGHTA and CDR2 FQGNSA. This CDR3 has 16 amino acids. The ends lost 10 bases at V and 1 base at J; junction bases unmatched: 12. This chain uses TRBV7-2 with TRBJ1-4, with 7 positions matching TRBD1. Material: PBMCs. The origin of this receptor is a man aged 25 to 40 with multiple sclerosis. CDR3 nucleotides: TGTGCCAAGCGTGTTAGACAGGGAGGAACTAATGAAAAACTGTTTTTT. As protein: CAKRVRQGGTNEKLFF.